This TCR beta chain was profiled in a study of molecular identifiers for immune sequencing clone quantification. This CDR3 is 14 amino acids long. From germline, CDR1 is MNHEY and CDR2 SMNVEV (reference sequence). The V and J ends lost 3 bases and 3 bases respectively, with 12 bases between them. Study-level points and caveats: Identical TCR molecules that share a barcode could lead to an underestimation of highly expanded clone sizes. Naive cells had under 1% of molecules in clones above 20 RNA copies, effectors over 97%.

Libraries for naive CD8 T cells, which were made from 20,000 to 1,000,000 sorted cells, drew on 10%, 30% or 50% of the RNA. This clonotype was recorded many times. Its cognate antigen is unknown. Previously reported methods and listed TCR primers produced the bulk TCR libraries. From the PCR reads, TCRdb called clonotypes with MiXCR, one entry per CDR3 protein. The table lists about half a million distinct CDR3 sequences, over 20% of them singletons. The rearrangement links TRBV27 to TRBJ2-7; D might be TRBD1 (6 bases). The sample comprised naive CD8+ T cells from blood, with Jurkat cell RNA spiked in. Subset reported: FACS-sorted CD8+CD4-CCR7+CD45RA+ naive T cells. This receptor was taken from a human donor in good health. Some libraries in this study had Jurkat cell RNA spiked in. In DNA form, the CDR3 reads TGTGCCAGCAGTTTCCAGGGGCCCCACTACGAGCAGTACTTC. Translated: CASSFQGPHYEQYF.